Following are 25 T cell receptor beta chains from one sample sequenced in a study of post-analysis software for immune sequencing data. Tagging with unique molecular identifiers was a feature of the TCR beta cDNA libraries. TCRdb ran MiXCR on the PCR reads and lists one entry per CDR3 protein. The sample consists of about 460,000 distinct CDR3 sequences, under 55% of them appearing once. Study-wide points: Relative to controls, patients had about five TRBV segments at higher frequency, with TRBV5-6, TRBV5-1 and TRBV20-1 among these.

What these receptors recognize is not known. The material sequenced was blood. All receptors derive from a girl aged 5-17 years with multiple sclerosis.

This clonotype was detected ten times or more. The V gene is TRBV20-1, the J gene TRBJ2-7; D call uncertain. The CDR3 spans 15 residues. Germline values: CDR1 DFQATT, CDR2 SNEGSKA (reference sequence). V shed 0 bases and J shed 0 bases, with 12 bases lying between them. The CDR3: CSARDFVGSSYEQYF. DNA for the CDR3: TGCAGTGCTAGAGATTTCGTCGGCTCCTCCTACGAGCAGTACTTC.

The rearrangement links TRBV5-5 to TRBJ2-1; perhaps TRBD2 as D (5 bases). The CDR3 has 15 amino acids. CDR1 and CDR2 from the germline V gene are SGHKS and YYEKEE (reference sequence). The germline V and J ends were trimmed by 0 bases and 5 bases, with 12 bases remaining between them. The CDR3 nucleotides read TGTGCCAGCAGCTTGGATCCAGGAGGTGACAATGAGCAGTTCTTC. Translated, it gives CASSLDPGGDNEQFF.

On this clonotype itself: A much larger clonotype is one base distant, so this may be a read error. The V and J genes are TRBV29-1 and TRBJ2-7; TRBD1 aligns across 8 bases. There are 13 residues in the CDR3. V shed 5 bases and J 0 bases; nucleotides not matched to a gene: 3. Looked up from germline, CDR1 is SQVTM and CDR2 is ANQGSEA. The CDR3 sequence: CSVKGQGSYEQYF. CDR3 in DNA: TGCAGCGTTAAAGGACAGGGCTCCTACGAGCAGTACTTC.

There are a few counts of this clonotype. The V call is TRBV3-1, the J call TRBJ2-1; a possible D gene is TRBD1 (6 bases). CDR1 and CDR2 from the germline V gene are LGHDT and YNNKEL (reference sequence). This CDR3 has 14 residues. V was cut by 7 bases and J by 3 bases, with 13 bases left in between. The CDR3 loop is CASMSRDNYNEQFF. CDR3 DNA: TGTGCCAGCATGTCTCGGGACAACTACAATGAGCAGTTCTTC.

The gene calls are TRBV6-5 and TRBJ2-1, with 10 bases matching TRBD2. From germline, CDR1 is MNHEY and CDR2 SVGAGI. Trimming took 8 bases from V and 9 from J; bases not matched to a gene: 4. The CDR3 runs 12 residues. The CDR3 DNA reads TGTGCCAGCGGGACTAGCGTAGGTGAGCAGTTCTTC. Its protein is CASGTSVGEQFF.

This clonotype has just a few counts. The DNA of the CDR3 is TGCAGTGCGCACAGTAGGAGTCCCTACGAGCAGTACTTC. As protein: CSAHSRSPYEQYF. The chain employs TRBV20-1 and TRBJ2-7; D is ambiguous. Per germline, CDR1 DFQATT and CDR2 SNEGSKA (reference sequence). V lost 6 bases to trimming and J lost 2 bases, with 14 bases between them. The CDR3 has 13 residues.

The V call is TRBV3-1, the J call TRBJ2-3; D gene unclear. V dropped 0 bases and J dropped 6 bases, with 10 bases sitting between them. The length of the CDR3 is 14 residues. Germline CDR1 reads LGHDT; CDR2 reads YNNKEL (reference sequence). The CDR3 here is CASSQEAFVDTQYF. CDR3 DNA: TGTGCCAGCAGCCAAGAGGCCTTTGTGGATACGCAGTATTTT.

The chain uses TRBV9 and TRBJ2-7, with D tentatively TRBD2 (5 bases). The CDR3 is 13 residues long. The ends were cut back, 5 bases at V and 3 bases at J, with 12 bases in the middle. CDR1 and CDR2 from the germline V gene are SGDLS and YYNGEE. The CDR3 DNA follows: TGTGCCAGCAGTCGCGAAGGAGGCTACGAGCAGTACTTC. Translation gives CASSREGGYEQYF.

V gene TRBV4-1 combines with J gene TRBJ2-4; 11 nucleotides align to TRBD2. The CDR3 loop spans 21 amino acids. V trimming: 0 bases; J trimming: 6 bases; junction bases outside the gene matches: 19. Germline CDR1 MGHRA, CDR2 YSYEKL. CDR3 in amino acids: CASSQDRAVSGRVGRGNIQYF. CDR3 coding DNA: TGCGCCAGCAGCCAAGATCGGGCGGTTAGCGGGAGGGTTGGAAGAGGAAACATTCAGTACTTC.

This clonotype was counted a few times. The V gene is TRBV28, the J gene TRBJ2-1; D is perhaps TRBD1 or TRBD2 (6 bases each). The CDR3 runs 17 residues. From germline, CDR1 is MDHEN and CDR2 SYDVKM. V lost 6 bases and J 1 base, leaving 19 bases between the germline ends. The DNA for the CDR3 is TGTGCCAGCAGCTCCCTATCCATAGGGGGGTCCTACAATGAGCAGTTCTTC. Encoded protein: CASSSLSIGGSYNEQFF.

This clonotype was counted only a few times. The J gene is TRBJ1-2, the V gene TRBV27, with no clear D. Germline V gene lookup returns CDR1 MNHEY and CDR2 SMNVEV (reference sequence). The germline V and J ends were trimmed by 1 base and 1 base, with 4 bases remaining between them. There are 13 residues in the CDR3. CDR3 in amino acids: CASSLWGNYGYTF. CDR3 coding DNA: TGTGCCAGCAGTTTATGGGGTAACTATGGCTACACCTTC.

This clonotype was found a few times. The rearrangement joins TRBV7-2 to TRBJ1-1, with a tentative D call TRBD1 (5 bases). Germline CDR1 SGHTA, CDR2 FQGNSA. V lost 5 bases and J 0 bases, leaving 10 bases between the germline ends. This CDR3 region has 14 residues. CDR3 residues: CASSARAMNTEAFF. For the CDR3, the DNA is TGTGCCAGCAGCGCCAGGGCGATGAACACTGAAGCTTTCTTT.

CDR3 loop: CASSLVGTSGQETQFF. CDR3 DNA: TGTGCCAGCAGCTTAGTTGGGACTAGCGGACAAGAGACCCAGTTCTTC. The genes are TRBV7-6 and TRBJ2-5, with 11 bases identical to TRBD2. With the DNA end fitting TRBJ2-1 better, the J assignment may be wrong. This CDR3 has 16 residues. CDR1 is SGHVS and CDR2 is FNYEAQ in the germline V gene.

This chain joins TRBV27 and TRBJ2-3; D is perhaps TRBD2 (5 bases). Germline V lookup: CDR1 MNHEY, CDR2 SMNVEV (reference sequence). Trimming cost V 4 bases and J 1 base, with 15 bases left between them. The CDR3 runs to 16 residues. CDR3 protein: CASSYKRIHGTDTQYF. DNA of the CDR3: TGTGCCAGCAGTTATAAGCGGATCCACGGCACAGATACGCAGTATTTT.

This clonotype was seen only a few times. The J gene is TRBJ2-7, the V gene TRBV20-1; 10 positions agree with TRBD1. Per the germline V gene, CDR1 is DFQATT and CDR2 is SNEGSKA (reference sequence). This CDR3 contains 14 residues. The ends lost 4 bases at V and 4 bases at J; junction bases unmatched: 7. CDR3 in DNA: TGCAGTGCTACTCCCCGGGACAGGGGTTACGAGCAGTACTTC. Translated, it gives CSATPRDRGYEQYF.

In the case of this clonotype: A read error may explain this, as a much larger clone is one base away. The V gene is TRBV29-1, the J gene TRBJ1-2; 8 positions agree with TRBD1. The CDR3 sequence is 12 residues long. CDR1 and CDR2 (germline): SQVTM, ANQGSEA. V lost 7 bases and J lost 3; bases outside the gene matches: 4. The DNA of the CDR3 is TGCAGCGGGTTGACAGGGGACTATGGCTACACCTTC. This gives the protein CSGLTGDYGYTF.

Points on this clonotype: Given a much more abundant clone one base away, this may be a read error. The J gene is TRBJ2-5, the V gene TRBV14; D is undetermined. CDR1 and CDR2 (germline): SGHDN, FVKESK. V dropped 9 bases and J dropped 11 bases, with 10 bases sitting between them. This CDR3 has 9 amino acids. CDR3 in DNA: TGTGCCAGAGTGGGTGAGCAGTACTTC. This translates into CARVGEQYF.

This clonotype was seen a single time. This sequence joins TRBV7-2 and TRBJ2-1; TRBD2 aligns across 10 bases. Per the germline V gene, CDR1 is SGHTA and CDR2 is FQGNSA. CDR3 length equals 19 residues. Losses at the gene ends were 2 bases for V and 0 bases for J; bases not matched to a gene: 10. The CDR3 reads CASSLFTAGGPYSYNEQFF. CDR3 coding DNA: TGTGCCAGCAGCTTATTTACAGCGGGAGGGCCATACTCCTACAATGAGCAGTTCTTC. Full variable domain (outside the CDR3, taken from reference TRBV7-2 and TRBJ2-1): GAGVSQSPSNKVTEKGKDVELRCDPISGHTALYWYRQSLGQGLEFLIYFQGNSAPDKSGLPSDRFSAERTGGSVSTLTIQRTQQEDSAVYLCASSLFTAGGPYSYNEQFFGPGTRLTVL.

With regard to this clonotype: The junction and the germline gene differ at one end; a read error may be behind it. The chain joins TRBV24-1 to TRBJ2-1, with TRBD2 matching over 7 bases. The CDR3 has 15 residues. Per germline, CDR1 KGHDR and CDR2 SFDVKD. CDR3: CATSDPTSDSYKQFF. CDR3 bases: TGTGCCACTAGTGACCCTACTAGCGACTCCTACAAGCAGTTCTTC.

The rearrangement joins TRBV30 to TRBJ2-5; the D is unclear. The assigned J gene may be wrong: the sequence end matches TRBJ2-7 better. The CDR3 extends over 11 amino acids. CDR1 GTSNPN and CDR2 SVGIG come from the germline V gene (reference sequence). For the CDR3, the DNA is TGTGCCTGGAGTGCTCGTGACGAGCAGTACTTC. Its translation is CAWSARDEQYF.

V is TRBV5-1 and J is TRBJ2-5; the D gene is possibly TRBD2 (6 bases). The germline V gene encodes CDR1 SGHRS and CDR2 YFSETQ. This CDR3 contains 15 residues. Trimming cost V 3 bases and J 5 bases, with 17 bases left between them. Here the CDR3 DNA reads TGCGCCAGCAGCTCTGGGGTTGTGGGAGGTGAGACCCAGTACTTC. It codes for CASSSGVVGGETQYF.

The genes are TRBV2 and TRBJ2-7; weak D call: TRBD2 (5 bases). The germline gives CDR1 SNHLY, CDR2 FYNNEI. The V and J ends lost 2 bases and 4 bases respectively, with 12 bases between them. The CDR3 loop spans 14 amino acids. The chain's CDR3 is CASSERGFGYEQYF. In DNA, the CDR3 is TGTGCCAGCAGTGAAAGAGGGTTTGGGTACGAGCAGTACTTC. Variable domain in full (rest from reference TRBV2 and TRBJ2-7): EPEVTQTPSHQVTQMGQEVILRCVPISNHLYFYWYRQILGQKVEFLVSFYNNEISEKSEIFDDQFSVERPDGSNFTLKIRSTKLEDSAMYFCASSERGFGYEQYFGPGTRLTVT.

CDR3 in amino acids: CSVSSGSYGWNEQFF. CDR3 nucleotide sequence: TGCAGCGTTAGTAGCGGGAGTTATGGTTGGAATGAGCAGTTCTTC. The chain is built from TRBV29-1 and TRBJ2-1; 9 bases align to TRBD2. CDR1 is SQVTM, CDR2 ANQGSEA, per germline. CDR3 length: 15 amino acids. V was clipped by 5 bases and J by 7 bases; unmatched bases: 12.

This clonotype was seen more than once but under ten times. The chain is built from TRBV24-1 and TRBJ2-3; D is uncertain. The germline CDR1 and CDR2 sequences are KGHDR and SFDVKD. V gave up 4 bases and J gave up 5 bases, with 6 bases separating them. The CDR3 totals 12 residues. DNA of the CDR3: TGTGCCACCAGTGACCGCGTAGATACGCAGTATTTT. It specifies CATSDRVDTQYF.

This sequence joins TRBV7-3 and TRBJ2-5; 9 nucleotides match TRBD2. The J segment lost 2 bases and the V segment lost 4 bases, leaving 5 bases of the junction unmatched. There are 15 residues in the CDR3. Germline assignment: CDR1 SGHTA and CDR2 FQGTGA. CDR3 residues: CASSSAGGGQETQYF. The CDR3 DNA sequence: TGTGCCAGCAGCTCCGCGGGAGGGGGACAAGAGACCCAGTACTTC.